This TCR beta chain was sequenced in a study of sequential checkpoint blockade in melanoma. About the research overall: Patients were randomized 1:1 to nivolumab-then-ipilimumab or ipilimumab-then-nivolumab first-line. Maintenance nivolumab came after either treatment sequence.

Treatment in this sample: randomized to nivolumab then ipilimumab (arm A) or the reverse (arm B). From thawed PBMCs, live CD3+CD8+ cells negative for CD19 and CD56 were sorted. Assay used: immunoSEQ multiplex PCR; TCRdb lists only in-frame clones, some missing. The sample has 30,000 to 40,000 clones; around nine tenths are singletons. After removal of 1 base from V and 4 bases from J, the junction contained 7 bases not matched to a gene. This CDR3 contains 15 residues. Germline V gives CDR1 GTSNPN, CDR2 SVGIG (reference sequence). V usage is TRBV30 and J usage is TRBJ2-1, with 7 nucleotides matching TRBD2. This TCR was sampled from a human donor with melanoma. The sequencing used CD8+ T cells sorted from blood (inferred from file names), collected from a patient given nivolumab and ipilimumab in sequence. The CDR3 DNA reads as TGTGCCTGGAGTGGACTAGCTTCGCTTTACAATGAGCAGTTCTTC. It yields the protein CAWSGLASLYNEQFF.